The present T cell receptor (beta chain) was sequenced within a study of early T cells in non-severe SARS-CoV-2 infection. At the level of the study: Chains were not paired, and sequencing was done on bulk RNA from unsorted whole blood. Whole-study findings and limits: There was a bias toward anti-spike CD8 responses in VDJdb matching, which missed private and CD4 specificities.

Notes on this clonotype: The antigen is not known.

Tagging with unique molecular identifiers was applied to individual cDNA molecules. TCRdb reprocessed the 5' RACE reads with MiXCR, giving one entry per CDR3 protein. The table has under 85,000 distinct CDR3 sequences, roughly 12% seen once. Per the germline V gene, CDR1 is SGHNT and CDR2 is YENEEA. V lost 0 bases to trimming and J lost 7 bases, with 13 bases between them. The CDR3 is 16 residues long. Material for sequencing was whole blood. The V and J genes are TRBV11-3 and TRBJ1-6; D unresolved. This sequence was found in an adult who was a healthcare worker with PCR-confirmed SARS-CoV-2 infection or an uninfected control (not recorded which). CDR3 loop: CASSLDGRTTNSPLHF. The CDR3 nucleotides are TGTGCCAGCAGCTTAGATGGCCGGACGACAAATTCACCCCTCCACTTT.